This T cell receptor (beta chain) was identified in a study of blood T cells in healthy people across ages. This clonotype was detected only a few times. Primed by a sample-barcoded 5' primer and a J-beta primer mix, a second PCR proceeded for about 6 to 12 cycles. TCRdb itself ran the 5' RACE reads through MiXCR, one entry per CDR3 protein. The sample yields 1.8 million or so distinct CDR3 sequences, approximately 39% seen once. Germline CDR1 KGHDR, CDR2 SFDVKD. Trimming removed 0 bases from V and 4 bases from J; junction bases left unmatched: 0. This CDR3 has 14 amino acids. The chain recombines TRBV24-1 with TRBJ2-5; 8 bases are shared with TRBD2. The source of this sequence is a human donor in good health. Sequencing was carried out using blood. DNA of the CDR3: TGTGCCACCAGTGATTTGAGCGGGGGAGAGACCCAGTACTTC. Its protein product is CATSDLSGGETQYF.